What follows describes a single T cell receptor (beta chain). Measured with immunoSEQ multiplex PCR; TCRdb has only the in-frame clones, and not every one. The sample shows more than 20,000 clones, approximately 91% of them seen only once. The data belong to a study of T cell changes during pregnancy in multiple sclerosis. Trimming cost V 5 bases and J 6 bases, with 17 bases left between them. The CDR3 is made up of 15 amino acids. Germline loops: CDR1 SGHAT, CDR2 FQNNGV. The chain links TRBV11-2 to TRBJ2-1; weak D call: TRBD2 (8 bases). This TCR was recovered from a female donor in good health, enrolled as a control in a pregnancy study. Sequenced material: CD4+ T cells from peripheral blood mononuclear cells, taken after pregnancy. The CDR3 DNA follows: TGTGCCAGCAGCCCAGGGGGGACTAGTGGCAATGAGCAGTTCTTC. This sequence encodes CASSPGGTSGNEQFF.